The TCR beta chain described here comes from a study of cytomegalovirus exposure and HLA in healthy donors. Study in general: Among the 300 to 500 genotyped donors, 65% to 90% were placed in the Caucasian-associated ancestry cluster.

As regards this clone: Its antigen is unknown.

PCR involved 60 Vbeta and 13 Jbeta primers. Some clones are missing from TCRdb's copy, which holds only in-frame ones; the method was immunoSEQ multiplex PCR. This sample carries 110,000 to 150,000 clones, around 73% of them seen once, and the ten largest clones take 1.5% to 2%. The germline CDR1 and CDR2 sequences are SGHTA and FQGTGA. Trimming took 5 bases from V and 0 from J, leaving 20 bases between them. This CDR3 is built from 18 residues. Study findings and constraints: A few of the chains that were CMV-associated were confirmed in vitro to be specific for CMV antigens. In an earlier analysis, about 87% or about 30%: the productive usage of most TCR beta V segments. Analysis was carried out at a later point, and it linked a missense DCLRE1C variant to TCR beta V- and J-gene trimming.

The rearrangement uses TRBV7-3 and TRBJ1-5; D is possibly TRBD1 (6 bases). The clonotype comes from a female donor in good health and CMV-seronegative. Source material: PBMCs. The CDR3 sequence: CASSRLIGQRDSNQPQHF. For the CDR3, the DNA is TGTGCCAGCAGCCGATTGATAGGACAGCGGGATAGCAATCAGCCCCAGCATTTT.